This T cell receptor beta chain emerged from a study of T-cell memory formation after mild COVID-19. Looked up from germline, CDR1 is DFQATT and CDR2 is SNEGSKA (reference sequence). Trimming left V 0 bases short and J 7 bases short, with 12 bases between. The CDR3 totals 13 residues. TCRdb re-called the 5' RACE reads with MiXCR, one entry per CDR3 protein. Seen here are about 410,000 distinct CDR3 sequences, 15% to 20% observed once, and the top ten hold 20% to 25%. This clonotype was seen a few times. Its specificity is unknown. Notes on the study in general: Several responding clones turned up in pre-infection memory, indicating that cross-reactive memory may have taken part. Whereas later expanders leaned CD4+, clones contracting day 15 to 85 showed a balanced CD4/CD8 makeup.

The source material was PBMCs or a T cell subset sorted from them (not recorded which). This TCR derives from a man younger than 30 who had mild COVID-19 (a few samples of this study predate the infection). Cell type and time point are not known. The chain employs TRBV20-1 and TRBJ2-5, with a tentative D call TRBD2 (6 bases). Written as DNA, the CDR3 is TGCAGTGCTAGAGATGGAGAGGGAGGGACCCAGTACTTC. Translated, it gives CSARDGEGGTQYF.